The clone carrying this T cell receptor (beta chain) was seen a few times. This CDR3 has 16 amino acids. Germline CDR1 reads LGHDT; CDR2 reads YNNKEL (reference sequence). The V and J ends lost 5 bases and 4 bases, in that order; junction bases with no gene match: 13. As originally analysed: Amplification with reference gene primers provided the estimates of nucleated cell counts. Generated by immunoSEQ multiplex PCR, the TCRdb table keeps only in-frame clones and is missing some. V, J and clone size are those of that table, while D and trimming were read from the DNA. The sample has approximately 270,000 clones; around 89% are singletons. This sample was included in a study of blood T cell repertoires in COVID-19.

The genes are TRBV3-1 (or the pseudogene TRBV3-2) and TRBJ1-1, with 7 bases identical to TRBD1. Sequencing was performed on peripheral blood. The TCR sequence derives from a man in his thirties or forties with acute or convalescent COVID-19. CDR3 nucleotide sequence: TGTGCCAGCAGCTCCGCCCACAGGGGTGGCGCCACTGAAGCTTTCTTT. Encoded protein: CASSSAHRGGATEAFF.